This T cell receptor beta chain was identified in a study of OX40 agonist ivuxolimab in advanced cancers. Whole-study context: Participants averaged 60 years of age (range about 23 to 90) and were around 83% male. Study outcomes and limitations: At 0.1 to 3.0 mg/kg, clonal expansion of CD4+ and CD8+ blood T cells had occurred by week 6.

The CDR3 length is 11 residues. Trimming took 5 bases from V and 5 from J, leaving 7 bases between them. In germline, CDR1 is MNHNS, CDR2 SASEGT. Comment on this clone: Its antigen is not known.

Sequencing was performed with immunoSEQ multiplex PCR; in TCRdb, only in-frame clones are kept and a portion is missing. The repertoire includes some 74,000 clones, 90% of them detected once, and under 0.35% sits in the top ten. The chain couples TRBV6-1 to TRBJ2-7; D gene uncertain. The sample here was CD4+ or CD8+ T cells sorted from blood, taken in a trial of the OX40 agonist ivuxolimab. The TCR sequence derives from an adult with an advanced solid tumor such as melanoma, head and neck, liver or kidney cancer. The CDR3 sequence is CASSYHNEQYF. The CDR3 nucleotides read TGTGCCAGCAGTTACCACAACGAGCAGTACTTC.